There are a few counts of the clone carrying this T cell receptor (beta chain). The data were obtained in a study of glioma-infiltrating T cells after dendritic cell vaccination. The data were produced by immunoSEQ multiplex PCR, yet TCRdb's version contains in-frame clones alone and is incomplete. The sample contains 55,000 to 75,000 clones, just under 85% of which appear only once. The V gene's germline CDR1 is SNHLY and CDR2 FYNNEI. CDR3 length: 13 amino acids. The V segment lost 8 bases and the J segment 7 bases; nucleotides outside the gene matches: 7. Time point: after dendritic cell vaccination, including at tumor progression/relapse.

V gene TRBV2 combines with J gene TRBJ1-2; 10 bases are a match to TRBD1. The TCR was taken from a human donor with glioblastoma. The sequences come from blood, collected after dendritic cell vaccination. The CDR3 DNA reads TGTGCCAGCGGGACGACAGGGGGCGCTGGCTACACCTTC. Translating gives CASGTTGGAGYTF.